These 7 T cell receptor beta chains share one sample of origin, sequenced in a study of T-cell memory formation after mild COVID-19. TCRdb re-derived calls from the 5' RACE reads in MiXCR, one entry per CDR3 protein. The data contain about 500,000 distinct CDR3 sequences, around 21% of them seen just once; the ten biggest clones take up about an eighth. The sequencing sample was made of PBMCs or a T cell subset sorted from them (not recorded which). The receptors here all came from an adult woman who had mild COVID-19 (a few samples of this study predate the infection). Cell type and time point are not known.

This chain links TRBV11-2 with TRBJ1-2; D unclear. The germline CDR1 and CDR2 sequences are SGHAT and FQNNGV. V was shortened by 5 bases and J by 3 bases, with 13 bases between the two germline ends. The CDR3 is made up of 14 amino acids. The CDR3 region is CASSLQITDYGYTF. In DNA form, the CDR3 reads TGTGCCAGCAGCCTCCAAATTACCGACTATGGCTACACCTTC.

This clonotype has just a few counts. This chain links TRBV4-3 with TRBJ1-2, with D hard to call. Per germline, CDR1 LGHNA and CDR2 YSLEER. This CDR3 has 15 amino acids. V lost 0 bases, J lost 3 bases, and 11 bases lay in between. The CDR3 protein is CASSQDSGWDYGYTF. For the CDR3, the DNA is TGCGCCAGCAGCCAAGATAGTGGGTGGGACTATGGCTACACCTTC.

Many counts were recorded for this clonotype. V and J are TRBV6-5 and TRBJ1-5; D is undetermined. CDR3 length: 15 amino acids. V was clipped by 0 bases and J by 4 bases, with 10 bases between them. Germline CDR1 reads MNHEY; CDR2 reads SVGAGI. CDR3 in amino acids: CASSYSGRHNQPQHF. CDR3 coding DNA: TGTGCCAGCAGTTACTCGGGCAGGCATAATCAGCCCCAGCATTTT.

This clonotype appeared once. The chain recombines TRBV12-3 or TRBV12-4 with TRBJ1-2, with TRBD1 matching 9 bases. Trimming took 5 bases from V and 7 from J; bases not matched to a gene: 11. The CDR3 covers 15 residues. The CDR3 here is CASSPATGGRGGYTF. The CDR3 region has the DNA TGTGCCAGCAGTCCCGCAACAGGGGGCAGAGGTGGCTACACCTTC.

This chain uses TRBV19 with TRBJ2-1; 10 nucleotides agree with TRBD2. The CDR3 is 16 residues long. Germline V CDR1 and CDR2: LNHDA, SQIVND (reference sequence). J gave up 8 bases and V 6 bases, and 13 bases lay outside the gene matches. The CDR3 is CASRGRLAGGFDEQFF. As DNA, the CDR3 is TGTGCCAGTAGAGGTCGGTTAGCGGGAGGTTTTGATGAGCAGTTCTTC.

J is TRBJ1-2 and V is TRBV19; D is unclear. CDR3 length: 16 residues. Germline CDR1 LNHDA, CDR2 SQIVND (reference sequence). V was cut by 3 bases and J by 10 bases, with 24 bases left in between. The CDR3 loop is CASSMGFGGWDTAYTF. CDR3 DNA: TGTGCCAGTAGTATGGGGTTCGGCGGATGGGATACTGCCTACACCTTC. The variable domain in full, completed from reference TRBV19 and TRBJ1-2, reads DGGITQSPKYLFRKEGQNVTLSCEQNLNHDAMYWYRQDPGQGLRLIYYSQIVNDFQKGDIAEGYSVSREKKESFPLTVTSAQKNPTAFYLCASSMGFGGWDTAYTFGSGTRLTVV.

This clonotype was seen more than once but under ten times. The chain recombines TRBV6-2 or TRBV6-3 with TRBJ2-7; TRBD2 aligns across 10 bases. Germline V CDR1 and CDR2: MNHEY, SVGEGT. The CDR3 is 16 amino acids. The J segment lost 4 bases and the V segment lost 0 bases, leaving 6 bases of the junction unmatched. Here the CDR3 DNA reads TGTGCCAGCAGTTACTCTTCCCTAGCGGGAGAGTACGAGCAGTACTTC. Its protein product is CASSYSSLAGEYEQYF.